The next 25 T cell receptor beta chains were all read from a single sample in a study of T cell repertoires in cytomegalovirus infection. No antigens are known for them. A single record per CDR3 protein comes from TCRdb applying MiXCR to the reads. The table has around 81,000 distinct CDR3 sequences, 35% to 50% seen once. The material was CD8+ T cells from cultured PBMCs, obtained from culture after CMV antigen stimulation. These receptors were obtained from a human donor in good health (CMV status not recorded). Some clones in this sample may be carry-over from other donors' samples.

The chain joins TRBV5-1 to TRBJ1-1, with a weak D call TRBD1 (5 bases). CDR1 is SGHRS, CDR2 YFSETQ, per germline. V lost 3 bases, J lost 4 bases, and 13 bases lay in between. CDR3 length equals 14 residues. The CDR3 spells CASSSRGVPTEAFF. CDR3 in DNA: TGCGCCAGCAGCTCGCGAGGGGTCCCCACTGAAGCTTTCTTT.

For the CDR3, the DNA is TGTGCCAGCAGCCCGCGGGCGGGGGGAATTGAAGAGACCCAGTACTTC. Its translation is CASSPRAGGIEETQYF. The V gene is TRBV7-9, the J gene TRBJ2-5; 8 nucleotides line up with TRBD2. Looked up from germline, CDR1 is SEHNR and CDR2 is FQNEAQ (reference sequence). With 5 bases clipped from V and 3 bases from J, the junction kept 11 bases outside the gene matches. There are 16 residues in the CDR3. Looking up the rest from reference TRBV7-9 and TRBJ2-5 gives the full variable domain: DTGVSQNPRHKITKRGQNVTFRCDPISEHNRLYWYRQTLGQGPEFLTYFQNEAQLEKSRLLSDRFSAERPKGSFSTLEIQRTEQGDSAMYLCASSPRAGGIEETQYFGPGTRLLVL.

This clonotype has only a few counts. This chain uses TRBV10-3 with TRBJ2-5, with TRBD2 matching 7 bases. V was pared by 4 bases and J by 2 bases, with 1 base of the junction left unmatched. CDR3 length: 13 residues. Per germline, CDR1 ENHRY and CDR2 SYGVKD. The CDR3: CAISASGQETQYF. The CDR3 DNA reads TGTGCCATCAGTGCTAGCGGACAAGAGACCCAGTACTTC.

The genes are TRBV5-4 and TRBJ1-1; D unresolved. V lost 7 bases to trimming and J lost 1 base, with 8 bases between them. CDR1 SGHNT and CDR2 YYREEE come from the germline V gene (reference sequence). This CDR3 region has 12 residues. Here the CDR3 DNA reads TGTGCCAGCCAGTACGGGAACACTGAAGCTTTCTTT. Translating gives CASQYGNTEAFF.

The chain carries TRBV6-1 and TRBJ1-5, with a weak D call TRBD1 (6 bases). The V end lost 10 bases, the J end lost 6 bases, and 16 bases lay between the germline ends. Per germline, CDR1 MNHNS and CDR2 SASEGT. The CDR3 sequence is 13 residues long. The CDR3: CATDSHLGQPQHF. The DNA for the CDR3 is TGTGCCACGGACAGTCATCTAGGTCAGCCCCAGCATTTT.

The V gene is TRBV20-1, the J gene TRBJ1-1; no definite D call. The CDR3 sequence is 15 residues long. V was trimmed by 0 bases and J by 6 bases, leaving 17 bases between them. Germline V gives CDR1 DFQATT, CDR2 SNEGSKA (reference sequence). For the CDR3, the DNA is TGCAGTGCTAGAGATCTCCTGGGTCGATCAGCTGAAGCTTTCTTT. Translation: CSARDLLGRSAEAFF.

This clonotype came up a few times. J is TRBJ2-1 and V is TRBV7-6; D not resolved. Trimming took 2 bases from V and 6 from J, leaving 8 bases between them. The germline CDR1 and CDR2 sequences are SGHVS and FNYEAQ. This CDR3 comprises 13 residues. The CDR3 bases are TGTGCCAGCAGCTTAAGGGTCAGCAATGAGCAGTTCTTC. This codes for CASSLRVSNEQFF.

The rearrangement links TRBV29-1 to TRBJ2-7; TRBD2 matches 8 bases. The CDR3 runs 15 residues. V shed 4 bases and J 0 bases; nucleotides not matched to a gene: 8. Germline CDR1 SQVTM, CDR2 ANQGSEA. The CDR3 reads CSVGGSSGPSYEQYF. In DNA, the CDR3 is TGCAGCGTTGGGGGCTCTAGCGGGCCCTCCTACGAGCAGTACTTC.

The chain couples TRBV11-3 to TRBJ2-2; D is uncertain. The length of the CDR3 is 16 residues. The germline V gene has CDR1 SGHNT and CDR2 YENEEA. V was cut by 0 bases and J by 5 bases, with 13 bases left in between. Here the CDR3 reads CASSLDLGSATGELFF. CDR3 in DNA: TGTGCCAGCAGCTTAGATCTGGGGTCGGCGACCGGGGAGCTGTTTTTT.

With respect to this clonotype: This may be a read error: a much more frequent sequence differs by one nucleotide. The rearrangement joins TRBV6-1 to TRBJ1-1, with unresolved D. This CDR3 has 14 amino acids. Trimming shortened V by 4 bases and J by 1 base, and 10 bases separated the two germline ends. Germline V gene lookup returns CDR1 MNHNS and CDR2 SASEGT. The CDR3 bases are TGTGCCAGCAGTGGATGGGAAGGGAACACTGAAGCTTTCTTT. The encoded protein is CASSGWEGNTEAFF.

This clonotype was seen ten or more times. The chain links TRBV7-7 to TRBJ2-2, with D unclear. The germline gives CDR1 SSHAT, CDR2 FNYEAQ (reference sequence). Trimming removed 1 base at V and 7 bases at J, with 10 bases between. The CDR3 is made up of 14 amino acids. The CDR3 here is CASSLDPESGELFF. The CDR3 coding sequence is TGTGCCAGCAGCTTAGACCCGGAGAGCGGGGAGCTGTTTTTT.

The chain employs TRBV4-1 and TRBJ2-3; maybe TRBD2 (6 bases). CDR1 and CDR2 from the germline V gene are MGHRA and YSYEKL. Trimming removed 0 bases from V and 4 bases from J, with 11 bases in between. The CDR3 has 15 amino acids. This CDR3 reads CASSQDGGSADTQYF. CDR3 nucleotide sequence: TGCGCCAGCAGCCAAGATGGAGGGAGTGCAGATACGCAGTATTTT.

The CDR3 reads CASSAPGLGSTNEQFF. DNA of the CDR3: TGTGCCAGCAGCGCCCCGGGACTAGGGAGCACAAATGAGCAGTTCTTC. The rearrangement joins TRBV7-6 to TRBJ2-1; TRBD2 matches 8 bases. The germline V gene has CDR1 SGHVS and CDR2 FNYEAQ. The CDR3 extends over 16 amino acids. With 5 bases clipped from V and 7 bases from J, the junction kept 13 bases outside the gene matches.

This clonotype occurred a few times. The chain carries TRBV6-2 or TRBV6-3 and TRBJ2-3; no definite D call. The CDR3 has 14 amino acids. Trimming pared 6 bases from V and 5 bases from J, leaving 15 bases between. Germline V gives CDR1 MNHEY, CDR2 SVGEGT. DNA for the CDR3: TGTGCCAGCAGCAGCATATCGGAGAAAGATACGCAGTATTTT. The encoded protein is CASSSISEKDTQYF.

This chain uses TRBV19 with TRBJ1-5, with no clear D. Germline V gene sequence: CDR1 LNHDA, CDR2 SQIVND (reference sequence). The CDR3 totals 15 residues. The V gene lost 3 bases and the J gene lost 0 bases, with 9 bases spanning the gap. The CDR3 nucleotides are TGTGCCAGTAGTATGACCAGGAGTAGCAATCAGCCCCAGCATTTT. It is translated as CASSMTRSSNQPQHF.

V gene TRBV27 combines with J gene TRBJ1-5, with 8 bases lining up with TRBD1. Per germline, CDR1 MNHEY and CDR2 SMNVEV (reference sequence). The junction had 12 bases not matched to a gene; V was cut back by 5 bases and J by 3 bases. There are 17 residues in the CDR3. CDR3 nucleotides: TGTGCCAGCAGTCCAAGGACAGGGATTCGGGTCAATCAGCCCCAGCATTTT. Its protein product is CASSPRTGIRVNQPQHF.

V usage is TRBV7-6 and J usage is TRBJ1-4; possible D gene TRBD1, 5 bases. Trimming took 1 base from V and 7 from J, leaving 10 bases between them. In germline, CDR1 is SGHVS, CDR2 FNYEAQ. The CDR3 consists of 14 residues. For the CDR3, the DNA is TGTGCCAGCAGCTTAGGTCGGGGCCCTGAAAAACTGTTTTTT. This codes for CASSLGRGPEKLFF.

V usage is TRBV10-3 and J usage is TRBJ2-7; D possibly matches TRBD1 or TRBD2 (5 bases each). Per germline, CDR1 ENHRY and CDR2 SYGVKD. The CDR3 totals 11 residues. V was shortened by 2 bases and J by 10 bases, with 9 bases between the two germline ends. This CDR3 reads CAISEGTRQYF. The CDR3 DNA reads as TGTGCCATCAGTGAGGGGACCCGCCAGTACTTC.

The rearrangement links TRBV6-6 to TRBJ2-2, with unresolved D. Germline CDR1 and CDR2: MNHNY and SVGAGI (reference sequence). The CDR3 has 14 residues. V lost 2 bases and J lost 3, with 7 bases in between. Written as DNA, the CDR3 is TGTGCCAGCAGTTACATATCTGACACCGGGGAGCTGTTTTTT. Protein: CASSYISDTGELFF.

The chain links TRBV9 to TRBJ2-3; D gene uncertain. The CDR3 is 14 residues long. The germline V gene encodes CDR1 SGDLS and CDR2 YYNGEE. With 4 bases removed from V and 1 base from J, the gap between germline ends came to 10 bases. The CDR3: CASSPYSGTDTQYF. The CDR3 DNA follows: TGTGCCAGCAGCCCGTACAGCGGCACAGATACGCAGTATTTT.

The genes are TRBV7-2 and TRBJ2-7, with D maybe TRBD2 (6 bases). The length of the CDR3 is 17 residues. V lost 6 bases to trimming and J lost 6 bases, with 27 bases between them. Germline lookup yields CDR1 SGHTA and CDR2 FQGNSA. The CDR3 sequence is CASSLDVGGGGVGEQYF. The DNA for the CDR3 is TGTGCCAGCAGTCTCGACGTGGGGGGAGGAGGCGTGGGCGAGCAGTACTTC.

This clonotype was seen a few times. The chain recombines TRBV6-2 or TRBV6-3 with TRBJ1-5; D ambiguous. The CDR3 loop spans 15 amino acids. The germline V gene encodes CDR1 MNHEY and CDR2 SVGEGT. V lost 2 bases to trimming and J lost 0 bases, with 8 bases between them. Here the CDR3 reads CASSYGYDSNQPQHF. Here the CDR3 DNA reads TGTGCCAGCAGTTACGGGTACGATAGCAATCAGCCCCAGCATTTT.

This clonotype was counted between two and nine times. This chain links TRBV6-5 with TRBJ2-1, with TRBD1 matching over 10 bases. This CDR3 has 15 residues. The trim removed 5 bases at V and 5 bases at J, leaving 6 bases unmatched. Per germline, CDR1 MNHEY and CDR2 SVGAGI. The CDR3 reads CASSTGTGVNNEQFF. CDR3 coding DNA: TGTGCCAGCAGTACCGGGACAGGGGTTAACAATGAGCAGTTCTTC.

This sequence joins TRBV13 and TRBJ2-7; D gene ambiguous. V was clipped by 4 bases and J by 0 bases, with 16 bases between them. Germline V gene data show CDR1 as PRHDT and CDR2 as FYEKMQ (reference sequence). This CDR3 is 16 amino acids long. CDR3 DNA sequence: TGTGCCAGCAGCTCCTCATTGGGGATGAGCTCCTACGAGCAGTACTTC. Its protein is CASSSSLGMSSYEQYF.

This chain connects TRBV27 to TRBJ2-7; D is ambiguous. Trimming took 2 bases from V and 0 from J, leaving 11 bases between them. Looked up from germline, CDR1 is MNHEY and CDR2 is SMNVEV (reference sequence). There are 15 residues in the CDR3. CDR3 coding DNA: TGTGCCAGCAGTTTAGCCAGCCGGAACTCCTACGAGCAGTACTTC. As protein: CASSLASRNSYEQYF.